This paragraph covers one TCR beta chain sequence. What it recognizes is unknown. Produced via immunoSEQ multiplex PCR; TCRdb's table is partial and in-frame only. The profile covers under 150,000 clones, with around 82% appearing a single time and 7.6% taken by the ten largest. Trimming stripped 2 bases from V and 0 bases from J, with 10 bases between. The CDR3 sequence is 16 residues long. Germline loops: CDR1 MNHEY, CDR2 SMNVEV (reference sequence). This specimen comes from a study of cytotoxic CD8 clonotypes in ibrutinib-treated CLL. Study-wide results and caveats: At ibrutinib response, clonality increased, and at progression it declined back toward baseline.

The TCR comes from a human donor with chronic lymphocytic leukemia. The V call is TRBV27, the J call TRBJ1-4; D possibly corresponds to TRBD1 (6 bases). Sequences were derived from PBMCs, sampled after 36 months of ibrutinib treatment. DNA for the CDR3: TGTGCCAGCAGTTTAATCAGGACAGCAACTAATGAAAAACTGTTTTTT. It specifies CASSLIRTATNEKLFF.